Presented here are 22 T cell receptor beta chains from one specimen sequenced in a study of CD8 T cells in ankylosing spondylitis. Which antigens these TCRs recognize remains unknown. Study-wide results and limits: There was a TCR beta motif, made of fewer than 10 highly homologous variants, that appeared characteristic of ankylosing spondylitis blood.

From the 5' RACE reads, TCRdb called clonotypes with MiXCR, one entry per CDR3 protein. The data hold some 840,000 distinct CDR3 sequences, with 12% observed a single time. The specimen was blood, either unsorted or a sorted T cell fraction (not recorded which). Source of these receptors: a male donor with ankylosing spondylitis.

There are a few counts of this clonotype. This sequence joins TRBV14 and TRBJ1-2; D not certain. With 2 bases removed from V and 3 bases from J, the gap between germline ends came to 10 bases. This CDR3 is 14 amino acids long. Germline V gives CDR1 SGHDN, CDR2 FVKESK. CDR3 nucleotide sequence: TGTGCCAGCAGCCAATATGACATTTACTATGGCTACACCTTC. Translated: CASSQYDIYYGYTF.

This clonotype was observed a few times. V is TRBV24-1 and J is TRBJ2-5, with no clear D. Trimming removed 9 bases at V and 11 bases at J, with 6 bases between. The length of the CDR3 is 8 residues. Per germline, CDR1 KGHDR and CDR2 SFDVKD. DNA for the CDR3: TGTGCCACCGGGCGGCAGTACTTC. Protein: CATGRQYF.

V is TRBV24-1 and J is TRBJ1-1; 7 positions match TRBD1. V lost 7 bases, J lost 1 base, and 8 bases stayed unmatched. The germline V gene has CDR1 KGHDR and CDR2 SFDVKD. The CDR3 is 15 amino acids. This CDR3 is CATRGSRTGNTEAFF. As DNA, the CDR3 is TGTGCCACCAGAGGGTCGAGGACAGGGAACACTGAAGCTTTCTTT.

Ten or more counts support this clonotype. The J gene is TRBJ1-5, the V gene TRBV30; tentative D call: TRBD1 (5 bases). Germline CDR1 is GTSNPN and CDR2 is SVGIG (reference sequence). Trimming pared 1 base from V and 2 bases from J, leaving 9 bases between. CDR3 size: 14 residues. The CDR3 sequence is CAWSAGLGNQPQHF. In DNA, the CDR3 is TGTGCCTGGAGTGCAGGGTTGGGCAATCAGCCCCAGCATTTT.

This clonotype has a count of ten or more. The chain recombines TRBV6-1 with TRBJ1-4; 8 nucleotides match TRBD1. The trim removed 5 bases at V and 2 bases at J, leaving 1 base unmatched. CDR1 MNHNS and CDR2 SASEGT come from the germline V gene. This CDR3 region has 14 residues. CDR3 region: CASSRTGTNEKLFF. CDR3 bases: TGTGCCAGCAGTAGGACAGGGACTAATGAAAAACTGTTTTTT.

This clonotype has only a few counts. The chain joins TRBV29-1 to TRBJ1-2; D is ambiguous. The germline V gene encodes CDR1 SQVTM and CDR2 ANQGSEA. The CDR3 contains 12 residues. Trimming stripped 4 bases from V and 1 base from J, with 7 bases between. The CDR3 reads CSVGSGNYGYTF. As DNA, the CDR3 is TGCAGCGTTGGTTCGGGTAACTATGGCTACACCTTC.

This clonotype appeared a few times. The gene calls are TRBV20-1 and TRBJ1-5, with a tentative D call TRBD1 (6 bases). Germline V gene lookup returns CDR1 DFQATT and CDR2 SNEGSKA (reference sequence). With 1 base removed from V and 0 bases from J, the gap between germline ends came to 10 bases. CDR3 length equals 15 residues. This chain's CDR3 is CSARVAGASNQPQHF. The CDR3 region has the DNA TGCAGTGCTAGAGTGGCGGGGGCTAGCAATCAGCCCCAGCATTTT.

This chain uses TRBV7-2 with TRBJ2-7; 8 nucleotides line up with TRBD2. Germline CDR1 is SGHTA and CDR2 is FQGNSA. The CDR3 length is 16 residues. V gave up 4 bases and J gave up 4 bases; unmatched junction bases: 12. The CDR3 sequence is CASSSRNGLAVYEQYF. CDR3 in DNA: TGTGCCAGCAGCTCCCGGAACGGACTAGCTGTTTACGAGCAGTACTTC. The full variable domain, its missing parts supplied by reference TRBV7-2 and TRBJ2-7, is GAGVSQSPSNKVTEKGKDVELRCDPISGHTALYWYRQSLGQGLEFLIYFQGNSAPDKSGLPSDRFSAERTGGSVSTLTIQRTQQEDSAVYLCASSSRNGLAVYEQYFGPGTRLTVT.

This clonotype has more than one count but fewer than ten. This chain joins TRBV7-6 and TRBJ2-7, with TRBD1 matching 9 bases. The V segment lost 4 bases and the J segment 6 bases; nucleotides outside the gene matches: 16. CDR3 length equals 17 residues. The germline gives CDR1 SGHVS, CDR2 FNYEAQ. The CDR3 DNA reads TGTGCCAGCAGCTCCTTAGGACAGGGGATATCTTACGTCGAGCAGTACTTC. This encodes CASSSLGQGISYVEQYF.

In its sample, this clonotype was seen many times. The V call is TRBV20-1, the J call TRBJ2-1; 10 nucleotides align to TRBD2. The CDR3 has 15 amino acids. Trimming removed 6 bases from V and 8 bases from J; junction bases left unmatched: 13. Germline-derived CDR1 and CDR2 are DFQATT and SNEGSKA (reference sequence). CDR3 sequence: CSATPRLAGEDEQFF. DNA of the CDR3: TGCAGTGCGACCCCCAGGCTAGCGGGAGAGGATGAGCAGTTCTTC.

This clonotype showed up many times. The CDR3: CATSDSRQGGQPQHF. The CDR3 nucleotides read TGTGCCACCAGTGATTCGCGACAGGGAGGTCAGCCCCAGCATTTT. The J gene is TRBJ1-5, the V gene TRBV24-1; 7 bases align to TRBD1. CDR3 size: 15 residues. Germline CDR1 and CDR2: KGHDR and SFDVKD. The ends lost 2 bases at V and 6 bases at J; junction bases unmatched: 6.

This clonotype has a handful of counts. CDR3 DNA sequence: TGCAGTGCTTCTCCGGGGCGAGCGGGCTACACCTTC. It codes for CSASPGRAGYTF. The chain links TRBV20-1 to TRBJ1-2; D perhaps matches TRBD1 (5 bases). This CDR3 region has 12 residues. CDR1 DFQATT and CDR2 SNEGSKA come from the germline V gene (reference sequence). V was pared by 5 bases and J by 8 bases, with 15 bases between.

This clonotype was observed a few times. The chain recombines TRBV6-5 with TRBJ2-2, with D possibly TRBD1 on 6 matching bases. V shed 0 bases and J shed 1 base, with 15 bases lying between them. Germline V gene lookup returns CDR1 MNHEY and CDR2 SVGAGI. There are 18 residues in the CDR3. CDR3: CASSYSGTPYLNTGELFF. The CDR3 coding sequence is TGTGCCAGCAGTTACTCCGGGACACCTTACCTGAACACCGGGGAGCTGTTTTTT.

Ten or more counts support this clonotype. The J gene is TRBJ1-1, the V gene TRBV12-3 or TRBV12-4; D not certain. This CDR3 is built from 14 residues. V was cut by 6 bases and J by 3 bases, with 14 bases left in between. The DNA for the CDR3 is TGTGCCAGCAGCCTTACAGCTGCGTACACTGAAGCTTTCTTT. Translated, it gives CASSLTAAYTEAFF.

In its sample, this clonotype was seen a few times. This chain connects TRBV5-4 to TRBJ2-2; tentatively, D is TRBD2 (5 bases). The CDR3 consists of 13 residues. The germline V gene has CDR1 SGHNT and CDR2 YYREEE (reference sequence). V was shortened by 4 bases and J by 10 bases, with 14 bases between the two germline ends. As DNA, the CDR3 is TGTGCCAGCAGCCGCGGACTGCGACTGGAGCTGTTTTTT. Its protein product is CASSRGLRLELFF.

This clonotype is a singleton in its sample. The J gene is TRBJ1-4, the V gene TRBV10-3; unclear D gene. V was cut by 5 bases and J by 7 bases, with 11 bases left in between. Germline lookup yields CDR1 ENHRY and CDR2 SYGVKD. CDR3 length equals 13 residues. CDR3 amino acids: CAISPRDPEKLFF. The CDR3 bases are TGTGCCATCAGTCCCCGGGATCCTGAAAAACTGTTTTTT.

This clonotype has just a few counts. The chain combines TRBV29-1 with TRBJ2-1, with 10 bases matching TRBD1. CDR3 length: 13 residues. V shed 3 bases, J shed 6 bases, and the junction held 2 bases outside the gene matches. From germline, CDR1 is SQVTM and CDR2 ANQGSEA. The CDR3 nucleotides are TGCAGCGTTGAGGGACAGGGGTTCAATGAGCAGTTCTTC. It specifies CSVEGQGFNEQFF.

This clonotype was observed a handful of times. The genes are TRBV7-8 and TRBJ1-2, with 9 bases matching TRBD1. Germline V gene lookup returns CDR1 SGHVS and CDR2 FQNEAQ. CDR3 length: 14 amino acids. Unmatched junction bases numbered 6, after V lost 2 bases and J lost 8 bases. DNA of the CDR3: TGTGCCAGCAGCTTAACCGACAGGGGGTCCGGCTACACCTTC. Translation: CASSLTDRGSGYTF.

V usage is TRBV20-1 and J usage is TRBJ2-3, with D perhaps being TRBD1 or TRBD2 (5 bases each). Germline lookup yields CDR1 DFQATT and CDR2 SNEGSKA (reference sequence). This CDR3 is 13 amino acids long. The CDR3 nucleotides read TGCGGGGGACCCCACCACCTCATAGATACGCAGTATTTT. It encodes CGGPHHLIDTQYF.

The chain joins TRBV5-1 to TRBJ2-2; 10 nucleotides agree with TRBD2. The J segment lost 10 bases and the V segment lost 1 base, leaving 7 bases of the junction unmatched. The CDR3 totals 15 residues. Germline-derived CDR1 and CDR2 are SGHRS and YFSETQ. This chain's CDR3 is CASSLLAGEVVELFF. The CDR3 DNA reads TGCGCCAGCAGCTTGCTAGCGGGAGAGGTCGTGGAGCTGTTTTTT.

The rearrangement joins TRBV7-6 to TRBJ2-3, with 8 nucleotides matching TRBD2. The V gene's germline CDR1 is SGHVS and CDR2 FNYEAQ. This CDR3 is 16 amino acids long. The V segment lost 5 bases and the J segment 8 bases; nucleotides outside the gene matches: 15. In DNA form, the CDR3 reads TGTGCCAGCAGCCTCTCGGTCGGGAGGGGATGGGGTACGCAGTATTTT. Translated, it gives CASSLSVGRGWGTQYF.

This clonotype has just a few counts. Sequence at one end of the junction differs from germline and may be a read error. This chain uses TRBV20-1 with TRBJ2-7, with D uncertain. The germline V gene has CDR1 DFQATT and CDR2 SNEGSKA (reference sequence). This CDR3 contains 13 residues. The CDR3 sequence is CSARGHLSSEQYF. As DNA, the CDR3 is TGCAGTGCCCGTGGCCATTTATCCTCCGAGCAGTACTTC.